This T cell receptor beta chain derives from a study of patients and donors after allogeneic stem cell transplantation. V dropped 0 bases and J dropped 9 bases, with 13 bases sitting between them. The germline V gene encodes CDR1 SGHRS and CDR2 YFSETQ. This CDR3 has 14 residues. This clonotype was found many times. TCRdb re-analysed the RT-PCR reads in MiXCR, keeping a single row per CDR3 protein. The sample consists of around 82,000 distinct CDR3 sequences, roughly 5.2% of them appearing once. The sequencing input was blood, either unsorted or a sorted T cell fraction (not recorded which). This rearrangement joins TRBV5-1 to TRBJ1-5, with unresolved D. This receptor was identified in a human donor who was either an allogeneic HSCT recipient or a stem cell or donor lymphocyte infusion donor (not recorded which). It is not recorded whose cells these are; they may come from a transplant donor. The DNA of the CDR3 is TGCGCCAGCAGCTTGGCCCCTAATCAAGCGCCCCAGCATTTT. Encoded protein: CASSLAPNQAPQHF.